The rows below give T cell receptor beta chains drawn from one sample of a study of blood T cells in healthy people across ages. MiXCR, applied by TCRdb to the 5' RACE reads, yields one record per CDR3 protein. The table records 1.5 million to 1.9 million distinct CDR3 sequences, approximately 39% of them present only once. What was sequenced was blood. Receptor source: a woman younger than 30 in good health. Both conserved end residues are part of each CDR3. D genes are given only for firm matches. Clone size is not always given. Where it is, it says once, few, many or a class for expanded clones.

>TRBJ2-2|TRBV5-6|-|-
TGTGCCAGCAGCCGGGTCGTCCTGACCGGGGAGCTGTTTTTT
CASSRVVLTGELFF
>TRBJ2-1|TRBV5-1|-|-
TGCGCCAGCAGGGGGCCAGCGGGCTACAATGAGCAGTTCTTC
CASRGPAGYNEQFF
>TRBJ2-4|TRBV7-2|-|TRBD1
TGTGCCAGCAGCCAAAGGGGGCTAGCCAAAAACATTCAGTACTTC
CASSQRGLAKNIQYF
>TRBJ1-4|TRBV29-1|few|-
TGCAGCGTTGAAGATGGGATGATTAATGAAAAACTGTTTTTT
CSVEDGMINEKLFF
>TRBJ2-3|TRBV15|many|TRBD2
TGTGCCACCAGCAGCTCAGGACTAGCGGGATCAGATACGCAGTATTTT
CATSSSGLAGSDTQYF
>TRBJ1-2|TRBV7-2|-|-
TGTGCCAGCAGCTTACTAGGGGTGATCTATGGCTACACCTTC
CASSLLGVIYGYTF
>TRBJ2-2|TRBV4-1|-|-
TGCGCCAGCAGCCTCAGTGAACTATACGGGGAGCTGTTTTTT
CASSLSELYGELFF
>TRBJ2-7|TRBV27|few|-
TGTGCCAGCAGACAACAGGGCAGCGAGCAGTACTTC
CASRQQGSEQYF
>TRBJ2-7|TRBV3-1|-|-
TGTGCCAGCAGCCAAAGGGGAGTCTCCTACGAGCAGTACTTC
CASSQRGVSYEQYF
>TRBJ2-7|TRBV12-3/TRBV12-4|-|TRBD1
TGTGCCAGCAGCCTAACGACAGGGGACTTCTCCTACAATGAGCAGTACTTC
CASSLTTGDFSYNEQYF
>TRBJ1-5|TRBV6-5|few|TRBD1
TGTGCCAGCAGTACCACAGGGGGCCTCGGTCAGCCCCAGCATTTT
CASSTTGGLGQPQHF
>TRBJ1-2|TRBV12-3/TRBV12-4|few|-
TGTGCCAGCAGCCACAAGGACAGTAACTATGGCTACACCTTC
CASSHKDSNYGYTF
>TRBJ2-3|TRBV7-9|-|-
TGTGCCAGCAGCGCCGGCAACAGGGCCACCGGAGCAGATACGCAGTATTTT
CASSAGNRATGADTQYF
>TRBJ2-2|TRBV6-5|-|-
TGTGCCAGCAAGACTAGAGACACCGGGGAGCTGTTTTTT
CASKTRDTGELFF
>TRBJ2-7|TRBV29-1|-|-
TGCAGCGTTGAAGCGGGGGCCGGGACGACCTACGAGCAGTACTTC
CSVEAGAGTTYEQYF
>TRBJ1-2|TRBV7-2|-|-
TGTGCCAGCAGCTTTGACTCTGCTGGAGGCTACACCTTC
CASSFDSAGGYTF
>TRBJ2-1|TRBV4-1|few|TRBD2
TGCGCCAGCAGCCAACCTAGCGGGGTGTTATTTGAGCAGTTCTTC
CASSQPSGVLFEQFF
>TRBJ2-7|TRBV10-1|once|TRBD1
TGCGCCAGCAATCCTGGGACAGGCAACGAGCAGTACTTC
CASNPGTGNEQYF
>TRBJ1-2|TRBV12-3/TRBV12-4|many|-
TGTGCCAGCAGTTCACCAGGGCAGGGAGTCTATGGCTACACCTTC
CASSSPGQGVYGYTF
>TRBJ1-1|TRBV29-1|-|-
TGCAGCGCTGAAGCACGAGACACTGAAGCTTTCTTT
CSAEARDTEAFF
>TRBJ2-5|TRBV12-5|-|-
TGTGCTAGTGGTTCCCCGCCCGAGACCCAGTACTTC
CASGSPPETQYF
>TRBJ2-7|TRBV29-1|-|TRBD2
TGCAGCGTTGGAACCGGGACTAGCGGGAGAGGGGACCAGTACTTC
CSVGTGTSGRGDQYF
>TRBJ2-5|TRBV7-9|-|-
TGTGCCACCCTCCTGTCGGGAGAGACCCAGTACTTC
CATLLSGETQYF
>TRBJ2-1|TRBV7-9|many|TRBD2
TGTGCCAGCAGCTTAGATACTAGCGCAAATGAGCAGTTCTTC
CASSLDTSANEQFF
>TRBJ1-1|TRBV14|-|-
TGTGCCAGCAGCCCAACGACACGGGGGTCGACTGAAGCTTTCTTT
CASSPTTRGSTEAFF
>TRBJ2-5|TRBV12-3/TRBV12-4|-|-
TGTGCCAGCAGTTTAAGGCTAGTGGAGACCCAGTACTTC
CASSLRLVETQYF